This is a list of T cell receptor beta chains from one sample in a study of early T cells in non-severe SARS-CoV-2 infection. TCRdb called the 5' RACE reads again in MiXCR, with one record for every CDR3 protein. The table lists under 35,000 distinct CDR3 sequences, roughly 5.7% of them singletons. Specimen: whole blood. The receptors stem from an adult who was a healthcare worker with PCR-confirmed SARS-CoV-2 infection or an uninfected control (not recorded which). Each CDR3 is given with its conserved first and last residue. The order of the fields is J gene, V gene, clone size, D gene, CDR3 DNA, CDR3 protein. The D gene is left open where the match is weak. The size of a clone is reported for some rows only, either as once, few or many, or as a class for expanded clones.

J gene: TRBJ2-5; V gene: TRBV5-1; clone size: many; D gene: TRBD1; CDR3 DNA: TGCGCCAGCAGCTTGGAAGGCGGGACAGGACAAGAGACCCAGTACTTC; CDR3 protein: CASSLEGGTGQETQYF
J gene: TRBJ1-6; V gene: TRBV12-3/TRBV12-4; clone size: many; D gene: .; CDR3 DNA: TGTGCCAGCAGCTACACACACACGGTGGATTCACCCCTCCACTTT; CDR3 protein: CASSYTHTVDSPLHF
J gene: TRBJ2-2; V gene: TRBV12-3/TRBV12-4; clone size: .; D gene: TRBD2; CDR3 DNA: TGTGCCAGCAGTCCGACTAGCGGGGGGTTCGGGGAGCTGTTTTTT; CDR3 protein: CASSPTSGGFGELFF
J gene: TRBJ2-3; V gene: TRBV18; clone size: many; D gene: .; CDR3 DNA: TGTGCCAGCTCACCAAAAGGGGATACGCAGTATTTT; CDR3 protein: CASSPKGDTQYF
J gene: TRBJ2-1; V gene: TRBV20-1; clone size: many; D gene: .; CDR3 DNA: TGCAGTGTTAGCTCCGGGCCCACAGGTGAGCAGTTCTTC; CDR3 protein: CSVSSGPTGEQFF
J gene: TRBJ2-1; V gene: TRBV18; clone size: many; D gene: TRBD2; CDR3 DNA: TGTGCCAGCTCCACGGGACTAGCGGGCGCGCAAAGCTCCTACAATGAGCAGCTCTTC; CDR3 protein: CASSTGLAGAQSSYNEQLF
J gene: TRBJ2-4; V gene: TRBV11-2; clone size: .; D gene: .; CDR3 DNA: TGTGCCAGCAGCCCGGACCCCCACATTCAGTACTTC; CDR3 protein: CASSPDPHIQYF
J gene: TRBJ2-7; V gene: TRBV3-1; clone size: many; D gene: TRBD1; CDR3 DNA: TGTGCCAGCAGCCTCGGACAGGGGGCGGGCTCCTACGAGCAGTACTTC; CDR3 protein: CASSLGQGAGSYEQYF
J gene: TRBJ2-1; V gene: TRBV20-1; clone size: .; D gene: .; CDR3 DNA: TGCAGTGCTAGAGAATCGCGGGACTACAATGAGCAGTTCTTC; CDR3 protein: CSARESRDYNEQFF
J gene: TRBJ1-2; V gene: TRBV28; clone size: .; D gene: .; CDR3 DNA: TGTGCCAGCTTCCCCCTGGACGGATATGGCTACACCTTC; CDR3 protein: CASFPLDGYGYTF
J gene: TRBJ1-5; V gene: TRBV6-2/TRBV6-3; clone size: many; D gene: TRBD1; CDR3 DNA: TGTGCCAGCAGTTCTCCGGGACAGGAGACCAATCAGCCCCAGCATTTT; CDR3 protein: CASSSPGQETNQPQHF
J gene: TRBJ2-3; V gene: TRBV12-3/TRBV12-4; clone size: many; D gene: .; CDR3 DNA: TGTGCCAGCAGTCCGTTCACAGGGACGCAGTATTTT; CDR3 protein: CASSPFTGTQYF
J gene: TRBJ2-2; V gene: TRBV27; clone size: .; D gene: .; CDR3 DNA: TGTGCCAGCAATCCTCGGGGCGCGGGCACCGGGGAGCTGTTTTTT; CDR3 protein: CASNPRGAGTGELFF
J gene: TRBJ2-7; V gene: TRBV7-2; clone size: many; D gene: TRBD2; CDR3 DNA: TGTGCCAGCAGCTTAGCCGGGACTAGCGGGCGCGCGGACGAGCAGTACTTC; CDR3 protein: CASSLAGTSGRADEQYF
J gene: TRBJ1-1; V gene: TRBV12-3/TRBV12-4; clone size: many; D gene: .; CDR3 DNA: TGTGCCAGCAGTTTTTCAGCGAACACTGAAGCTTTCTTT; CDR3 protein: CASSFSANTEAFF
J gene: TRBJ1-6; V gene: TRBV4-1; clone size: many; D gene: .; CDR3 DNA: TGCGCCAGCAGCCAAGATTGGAATTCACCCCTCCACTTT; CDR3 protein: CASSQDWNSPLHF
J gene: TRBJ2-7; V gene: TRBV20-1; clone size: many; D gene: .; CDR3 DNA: TGCAGTGCCTTCAAGGGCGACGGCTACGAGCAGTACTTC; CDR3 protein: CSAFKGDGYEQYF
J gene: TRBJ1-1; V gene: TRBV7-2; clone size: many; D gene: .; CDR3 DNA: TGTGCCAGCAGCTTAGGGAGTTTGGGGGGGAGATGGACTGAAGCTTTCTTT; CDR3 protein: CASSLGSLGGRWTEAFF
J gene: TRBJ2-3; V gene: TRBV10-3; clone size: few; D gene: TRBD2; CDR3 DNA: TGTGCCACTTCAGGAAGGGCTAGCGGGGGCCTTAGCACAGATACGCAGTATTTT; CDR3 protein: CATSGRASGGLSTDTQYF
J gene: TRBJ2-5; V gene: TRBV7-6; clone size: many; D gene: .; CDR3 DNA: TGTGCCAGCAGCCTTAAACGGTACCAAGAGACCCAGTACTTC; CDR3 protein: CASSLKRYQETQYF
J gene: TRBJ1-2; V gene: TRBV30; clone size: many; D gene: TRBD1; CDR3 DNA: TGTGCCTGGAGTCGACAGGGGATCTATGGCTACACCTTC; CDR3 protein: CAWSRQGIYGYTF
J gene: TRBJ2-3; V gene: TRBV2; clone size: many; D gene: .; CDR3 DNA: TGTGCCAGCAGTCTACAGTATACGCAGTATTTT; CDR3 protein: CASSLQYTQYF
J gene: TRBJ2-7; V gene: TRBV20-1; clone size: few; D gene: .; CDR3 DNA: TGCAGTGCTAGTCCTTCCTACGAGCAGTACTTC; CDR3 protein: CSASPSYEQYF
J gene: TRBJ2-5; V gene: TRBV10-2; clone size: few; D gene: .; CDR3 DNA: TGCGCCAGCACCCAGGGGTACCAAGAGACCCAGTACTTC; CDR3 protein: CASTQGYQETQYF
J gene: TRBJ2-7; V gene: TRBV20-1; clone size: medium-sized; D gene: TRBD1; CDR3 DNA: TGCAGTGCTAGATCTTTGGACAGGGGACCCGGGGACGAGCAGTACTTC; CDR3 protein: CSARSLDRGPGDEQYF
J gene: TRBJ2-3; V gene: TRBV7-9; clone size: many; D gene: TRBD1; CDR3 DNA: TGTGCCAGCAGCTTACCGGGACAGGGGGCCTCAGATACGCAGTATTTT; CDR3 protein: CASSLPGQGASDTQYF
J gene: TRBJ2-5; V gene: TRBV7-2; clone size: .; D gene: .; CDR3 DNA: TGTGCCAGCAGCATGCCCCCCACCAGAGAGACCCAGTACTTC; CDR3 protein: CASSMPPTRETQYF
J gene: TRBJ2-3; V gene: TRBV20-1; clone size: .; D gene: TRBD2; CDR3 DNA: TGCAGTGCTAGGACTAGCGGGGGTACGCAGTATTTT; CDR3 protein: CSARTSGGTQYF
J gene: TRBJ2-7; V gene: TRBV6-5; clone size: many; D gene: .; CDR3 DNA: TGTGCCAGCAGTTACTCGGGCAGGGGCAACTCCTACGAGCAGTACTTC; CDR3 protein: CASSYSGRGNSYEQYF
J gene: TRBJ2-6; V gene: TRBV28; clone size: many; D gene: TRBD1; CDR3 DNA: TGTGCCAGCAGTTCCCCGGGACAGGGTCCGAAGGGGGCCAACGTCCTGACTTTC; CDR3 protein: CASSSPGQGPKGANVLTF
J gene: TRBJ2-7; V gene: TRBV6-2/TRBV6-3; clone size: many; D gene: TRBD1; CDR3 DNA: TGTGCCAGCAGTTCACCGGGGGACAGGGCGTCCTACGAGCAGTACTTC; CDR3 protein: CASSSPGDRASYEQYF
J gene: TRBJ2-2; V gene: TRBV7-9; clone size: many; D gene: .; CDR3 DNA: TGTGCCAGCAGCCCCCAATGGGAGCTGTTTTTT; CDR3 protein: CASSPQWELFF
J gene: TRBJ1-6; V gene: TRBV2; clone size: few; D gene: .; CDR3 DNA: TGTGCCAGCAATAGAGATGCGGGGAATTCACCCCTCCACTTT; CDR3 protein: CASNRDAGNSPLHF
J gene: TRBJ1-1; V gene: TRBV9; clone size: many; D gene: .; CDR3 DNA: TGTGCCAGCAGCGCAGTGACGACAGGCATCATGAACACTGAAGCTTTCTTT; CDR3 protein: CASSAVTTGIMNTEAFF
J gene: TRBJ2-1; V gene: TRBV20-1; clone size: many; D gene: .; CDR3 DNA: TGCAGTGCCCTAGGGGCAGGCGGGCAGTTCTTC; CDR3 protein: CSALGAGGQFF
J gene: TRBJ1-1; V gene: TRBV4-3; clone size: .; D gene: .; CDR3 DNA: TGCGCCAGCAGCCAAGATGGGGGCACTTTAAACACTGAAGCTTTCTTT; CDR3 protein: CASSQDGGTLNTEAFF
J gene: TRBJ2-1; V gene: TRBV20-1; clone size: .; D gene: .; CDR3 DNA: TGCAGTGCTAGAAAGGCAAGCTCCTACAATGAGCAGTTCTTC; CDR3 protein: CSARKASSYNEQFF
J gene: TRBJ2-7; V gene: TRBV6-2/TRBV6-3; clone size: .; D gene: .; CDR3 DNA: TGTGCCAGCCGGTTGTCCTACGAGCAGTACTTC; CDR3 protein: CASRLSYEQYF
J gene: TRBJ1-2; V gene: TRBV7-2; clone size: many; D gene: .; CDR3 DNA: TGTGCCAGCAGCTTAGCGCCGGGGGGAGATGATGGCTACACCTTC; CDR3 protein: CASSLAPGGDDGYTF
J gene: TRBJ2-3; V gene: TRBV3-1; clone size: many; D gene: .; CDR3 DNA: TGTGCCAGCAGCCGAGCCCAGGAGGCCCCAACGCAGTATTTT; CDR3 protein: CASSRAQEAPTQYF
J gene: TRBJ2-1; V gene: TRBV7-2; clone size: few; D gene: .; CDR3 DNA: TGTGCCAGCAGCCTGAGACTAGAGCAGTTCTTC; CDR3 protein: CASSLRLEQFF
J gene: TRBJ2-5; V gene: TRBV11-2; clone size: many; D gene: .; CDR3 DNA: TGTGCCAGCAGCCTAGGCCCGGCGGAGATGAGGGAGACCCAGTACTTC; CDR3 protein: CASSLGPAEMRETQYF
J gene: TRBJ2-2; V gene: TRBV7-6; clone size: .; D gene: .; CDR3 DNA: TGTGCCAGCAGCCAAGACAACACCGGGGAGCTGTTTTTT; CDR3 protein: CASSQDNTGELFF
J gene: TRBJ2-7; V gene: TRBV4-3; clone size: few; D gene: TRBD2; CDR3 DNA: TGCGCCAGCAGCCAAGATTTACCCCTAGCGGGGGGGCTCTACGAGCAGTACTTC; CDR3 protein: CASSQDLPLAGGLYEQYF
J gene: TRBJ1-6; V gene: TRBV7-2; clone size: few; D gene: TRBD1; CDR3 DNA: TGTGCCAGCAGCTCGAAGGACAGGGTCTCACCCCTCCACTTT; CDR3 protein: CASSSKDRVSPLHF
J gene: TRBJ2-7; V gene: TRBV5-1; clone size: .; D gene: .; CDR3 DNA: TGCGCCAGCAGCTTGGAACAGACCTACGAGCAGTACTTC; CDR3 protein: CASSLEQTYEQYF
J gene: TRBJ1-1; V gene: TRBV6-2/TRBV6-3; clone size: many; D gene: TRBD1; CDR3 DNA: TGTGCCAGCAGTCCGACAGGGATGAACACTGAAGCTTTCTTT; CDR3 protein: CASSPTGMNTEAFF
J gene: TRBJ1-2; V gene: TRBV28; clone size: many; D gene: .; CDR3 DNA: TGTGCCAGCAGCCCCGGGACACCAAACTATGGCTACACCTTC; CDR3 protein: CASSPGTPNYGYTF
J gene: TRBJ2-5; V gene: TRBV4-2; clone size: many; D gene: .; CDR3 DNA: TGTGCCAGCAGCCAGGGTGGACAGCAAGAGACCCAGTACTTC; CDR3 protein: CASSQGGQQETQYF
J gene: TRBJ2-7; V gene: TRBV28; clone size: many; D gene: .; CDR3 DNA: TGTGCCAGCAGTTTTCAGCGAGTCGAGCAGTACTTC; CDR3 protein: CASSFQRVEQYF
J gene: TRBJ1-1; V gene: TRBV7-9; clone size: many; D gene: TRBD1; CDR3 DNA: TGTGCCAGCAGCAGGGACAGGGAAGCTTTCTTT; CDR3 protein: CASSRDREAFF
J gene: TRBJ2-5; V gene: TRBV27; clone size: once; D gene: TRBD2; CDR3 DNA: TGTGCCAGCAGTTTACTAGCGGGACAAGAGACCCAGTACTTC; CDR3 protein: CASSLLAGQETQYF
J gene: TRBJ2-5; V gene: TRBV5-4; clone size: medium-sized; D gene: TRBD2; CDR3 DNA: TGTGCCAGCAGCTTGGAGCGGGGGAAAGAGACCCAGTACTTC; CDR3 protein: CASSLERGKETQYF
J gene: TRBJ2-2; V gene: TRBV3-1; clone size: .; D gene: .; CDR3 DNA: TGTGCCAGCAGCCAAGTGGCAGTCCCCGGGGAGCTGTTTTTT; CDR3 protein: CASSQVAVPGELFF
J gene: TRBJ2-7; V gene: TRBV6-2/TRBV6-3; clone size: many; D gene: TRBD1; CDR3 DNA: TGTGCCAGCGGCCGGGACAGGAGGGAGATGGCCTCCTACGAGCAGTACTTC; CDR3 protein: CASGRDRREMASYEQYF